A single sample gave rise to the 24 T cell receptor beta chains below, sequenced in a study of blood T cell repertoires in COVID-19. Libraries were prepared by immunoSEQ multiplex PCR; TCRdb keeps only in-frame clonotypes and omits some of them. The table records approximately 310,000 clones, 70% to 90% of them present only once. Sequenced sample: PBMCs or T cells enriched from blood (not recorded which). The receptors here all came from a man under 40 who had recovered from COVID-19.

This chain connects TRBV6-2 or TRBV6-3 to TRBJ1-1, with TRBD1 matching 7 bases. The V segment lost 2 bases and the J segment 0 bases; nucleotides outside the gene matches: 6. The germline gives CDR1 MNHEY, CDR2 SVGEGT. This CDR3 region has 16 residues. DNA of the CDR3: TGTGCCAGCAGTTACGTGGAGGGGGCTTTGAACACTGAAGCTTTCTTT. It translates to CASSYVEGALNTEAFF.

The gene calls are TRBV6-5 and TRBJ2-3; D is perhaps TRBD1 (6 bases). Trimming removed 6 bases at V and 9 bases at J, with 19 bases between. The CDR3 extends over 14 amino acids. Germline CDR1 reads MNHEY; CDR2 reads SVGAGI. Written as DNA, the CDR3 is TGTGCCAGCAGCTCAACGATACAGGGAAAAACGCAGTATTTT. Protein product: CASSSTIQGKTQYF.

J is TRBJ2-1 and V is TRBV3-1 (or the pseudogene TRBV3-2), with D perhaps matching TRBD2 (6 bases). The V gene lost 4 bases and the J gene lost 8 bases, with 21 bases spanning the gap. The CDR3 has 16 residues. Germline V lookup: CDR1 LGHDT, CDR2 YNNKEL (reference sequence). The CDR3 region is CASSPLTRPERYEQFF. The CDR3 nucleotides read TGTGCCAGCAGCCCTCTGACTAGGCCAGAGCGGTATGAGCAGTTCTTC.

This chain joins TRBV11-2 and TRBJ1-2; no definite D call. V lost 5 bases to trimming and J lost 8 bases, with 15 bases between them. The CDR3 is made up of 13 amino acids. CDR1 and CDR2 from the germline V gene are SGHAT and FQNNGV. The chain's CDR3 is CASSQGLLGGYTF. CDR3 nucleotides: TGTGCCAGCAGCCAAGGACTCCTCGGAGGCTACACCTTC.

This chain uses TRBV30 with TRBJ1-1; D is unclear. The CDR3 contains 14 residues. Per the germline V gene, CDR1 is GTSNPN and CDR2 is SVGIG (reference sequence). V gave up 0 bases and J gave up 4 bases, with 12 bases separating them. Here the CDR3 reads CAWSVLQVSTEAFF. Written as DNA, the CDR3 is TGTGCCTGGAGTGTACTGCAGGTCTCCACTGAAGCTTTCTTT.

The CDR3 DNA is TGTGCCAGTAGTATAGCTCGCGATTTAGCCAAAAACATTCAGTACTTC. This encodes CASSIARDLAKNIQYF. This sequence joins TRBV19 and TRBJ2-4; D gene unclear. Per germline, CDR1 LNHDA and CDR2 SQIVND (reference sequence). This CDR3 comprises 16 residues. V was shortened by 1 base and J by 0 bases, with 10 bases between the two germline ends.

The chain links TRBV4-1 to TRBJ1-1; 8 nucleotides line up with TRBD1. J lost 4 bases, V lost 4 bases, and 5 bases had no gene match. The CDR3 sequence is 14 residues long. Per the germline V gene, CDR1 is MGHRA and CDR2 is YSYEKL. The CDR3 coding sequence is TGCGCCAGCAGCCCCAGGACAGGGACCACTGAAGCTTTCTTT. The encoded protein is CASSPRTGTTEAFF.

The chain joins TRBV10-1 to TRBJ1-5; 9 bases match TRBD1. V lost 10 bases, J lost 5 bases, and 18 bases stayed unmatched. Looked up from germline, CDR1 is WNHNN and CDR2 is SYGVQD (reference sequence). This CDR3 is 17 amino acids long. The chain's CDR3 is CATRTYGQGIGYQPQHF. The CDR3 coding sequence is TGCGCCACCAGAACTTACGGACAGGGGATAGGCTATCAGCCCCAGCATTTT.

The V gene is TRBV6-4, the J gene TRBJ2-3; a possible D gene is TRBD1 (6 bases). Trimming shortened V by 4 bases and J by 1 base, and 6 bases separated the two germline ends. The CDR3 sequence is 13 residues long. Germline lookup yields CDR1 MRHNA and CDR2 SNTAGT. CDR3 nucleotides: TGTGCCAGCAGTGCAGGGGGCACAGATACGCAGTATTTT. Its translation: CASSAGGTDTQYF.

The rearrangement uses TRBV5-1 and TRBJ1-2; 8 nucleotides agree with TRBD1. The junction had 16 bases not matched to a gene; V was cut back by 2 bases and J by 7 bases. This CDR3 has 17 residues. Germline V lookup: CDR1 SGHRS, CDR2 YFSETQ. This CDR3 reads CASSLSAGGKESGGYTF. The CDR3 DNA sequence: TGCGCCAGCAGCTTATCCGCAGGGGGCAAGGAGTCGGGTGGCTACACCTTC.

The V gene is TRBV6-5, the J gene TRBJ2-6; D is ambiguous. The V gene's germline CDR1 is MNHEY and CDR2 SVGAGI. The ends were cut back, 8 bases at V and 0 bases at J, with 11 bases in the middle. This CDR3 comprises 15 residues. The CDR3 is CASGPTFSGANVLTF. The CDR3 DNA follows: TGTGCCAGCGGGCCGACCTTCTCTGGGGCCAACGTCCTGACTTTC.

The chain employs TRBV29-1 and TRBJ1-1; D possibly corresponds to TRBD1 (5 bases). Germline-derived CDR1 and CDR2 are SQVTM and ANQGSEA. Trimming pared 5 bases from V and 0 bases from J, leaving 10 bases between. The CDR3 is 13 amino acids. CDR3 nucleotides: TGCAGCGTTATGGGGCGGTTGAACACTGAAGCTTTCTTT. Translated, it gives CSVMGRLNTEAFF.

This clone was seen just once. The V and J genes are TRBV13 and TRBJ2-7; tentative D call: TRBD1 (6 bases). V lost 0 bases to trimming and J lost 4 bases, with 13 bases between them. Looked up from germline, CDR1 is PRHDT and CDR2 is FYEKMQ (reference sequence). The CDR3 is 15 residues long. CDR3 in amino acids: CASSLGAQGIYEQYF. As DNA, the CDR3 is TGTGCCAGCAGCTTAGGTGCCCAGGGGATTTACGAGCAGTACTTC.

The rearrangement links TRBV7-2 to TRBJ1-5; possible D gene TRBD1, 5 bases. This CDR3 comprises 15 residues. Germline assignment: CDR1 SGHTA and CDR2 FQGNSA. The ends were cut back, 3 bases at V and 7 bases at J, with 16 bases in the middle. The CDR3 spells CASSFGTREGQPQHF. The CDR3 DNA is TGTGCCAGCAGCTTCGGGACGCGGGAGGGACAGCCCCAGCATTTT.

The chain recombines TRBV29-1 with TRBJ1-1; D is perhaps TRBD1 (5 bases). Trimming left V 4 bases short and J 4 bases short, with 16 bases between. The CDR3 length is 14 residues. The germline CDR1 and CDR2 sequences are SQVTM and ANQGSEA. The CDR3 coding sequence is TGCAGCGTTGCTCGGACAAAGGGTCCCACTGAAGCTTTCTTT. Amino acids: CSVARTKGPTEAFF. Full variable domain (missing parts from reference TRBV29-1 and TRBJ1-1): SAVISQKPSRDICQRGTSLTIQCQVDSQVTMMFWYRQQPGQSLTLIATANQGSEATYESGFVIDKFPISRPNLTFSTLTVSNMSPEDSSIYLCSVARTKGPTEAFFGQGTRLTVV.

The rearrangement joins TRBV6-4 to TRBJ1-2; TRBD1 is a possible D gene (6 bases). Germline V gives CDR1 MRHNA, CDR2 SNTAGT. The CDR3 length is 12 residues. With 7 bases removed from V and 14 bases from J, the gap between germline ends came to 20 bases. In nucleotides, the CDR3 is TGTGCCAGCAACCGACCCGGACAGCTCCAAACCTTC. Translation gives CASNRPGQLQTF.

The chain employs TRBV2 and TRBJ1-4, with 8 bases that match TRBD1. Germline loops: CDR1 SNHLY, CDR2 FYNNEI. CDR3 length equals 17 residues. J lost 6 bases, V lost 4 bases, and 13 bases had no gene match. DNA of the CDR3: TGTGCCAGCAGTGGCGCTACCCCGGGACAGGTGTATGAAAAACTGTTTTTT. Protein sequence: CASSGATPGQVYEKLFF.

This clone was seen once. CDR3 bases: TGTGCCAGCTCACCAGGCAGGGTGGAAGGCTACACCTTC. It specifies CASSPGRVEGYTF. The rearrangement links TRBV18 to TRBJ1-2; perhaps TRBD1 as D (5 bases). This CDR3 region has 13 residues. Trimming took off 2 bases at V and 8 bases at J, with 12 bases between the two ends. The germline V gene encodes CDR1 KGHSH and CDR2 LQKENI.

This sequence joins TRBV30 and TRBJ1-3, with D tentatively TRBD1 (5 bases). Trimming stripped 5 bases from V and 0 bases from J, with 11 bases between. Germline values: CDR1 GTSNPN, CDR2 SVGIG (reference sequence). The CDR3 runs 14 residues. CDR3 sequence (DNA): TGTGCCTGGGGGGGTGGACACTCTGGAAACACCATATATTTT. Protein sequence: CAWGGGHSGNTIYF.

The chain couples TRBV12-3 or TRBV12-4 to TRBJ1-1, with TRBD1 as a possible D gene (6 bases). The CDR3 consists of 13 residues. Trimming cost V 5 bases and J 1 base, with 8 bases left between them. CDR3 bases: TGTGCCAGCAGTCAAGGGGGGAACACTGAAGCTTTCTTT. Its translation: CASSQGGNTEAFF.

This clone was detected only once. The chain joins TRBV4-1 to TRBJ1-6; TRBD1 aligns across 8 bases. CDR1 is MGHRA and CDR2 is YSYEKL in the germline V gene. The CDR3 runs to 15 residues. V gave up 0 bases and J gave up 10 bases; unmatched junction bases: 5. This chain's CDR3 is CASSQDGDRWSPLHF. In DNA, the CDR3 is TGCGCCAGCAGCCAAGATGGGGACAGGTGGTCACCCCTCCACTTT.

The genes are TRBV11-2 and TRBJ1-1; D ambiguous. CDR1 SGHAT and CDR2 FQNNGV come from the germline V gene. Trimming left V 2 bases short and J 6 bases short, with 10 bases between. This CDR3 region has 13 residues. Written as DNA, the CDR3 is TGTGCCAGCAGCTTAATGGCGGAGTCTGAAGCTTTCTTT. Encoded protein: CASSLMAESEAFF.

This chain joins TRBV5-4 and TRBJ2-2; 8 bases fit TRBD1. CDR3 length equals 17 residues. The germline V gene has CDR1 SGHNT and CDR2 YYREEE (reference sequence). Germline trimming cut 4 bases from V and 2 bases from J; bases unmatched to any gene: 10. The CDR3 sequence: CASSRRKAGGNTGELFF. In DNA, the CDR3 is TGTGCCAGCAGCCGAAGGAAAGCAGGGGGCAACACCGGGGAGCTGTTTTTT.

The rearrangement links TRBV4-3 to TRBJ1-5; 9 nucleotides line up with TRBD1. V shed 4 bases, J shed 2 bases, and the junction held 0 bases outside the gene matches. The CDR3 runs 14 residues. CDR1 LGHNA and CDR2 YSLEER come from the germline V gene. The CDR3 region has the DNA TGCGCCAGCAGCCGGGACAGGGGCAATCAGCCCCAGCATTTT. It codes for CASSRDRGNQPQHF.